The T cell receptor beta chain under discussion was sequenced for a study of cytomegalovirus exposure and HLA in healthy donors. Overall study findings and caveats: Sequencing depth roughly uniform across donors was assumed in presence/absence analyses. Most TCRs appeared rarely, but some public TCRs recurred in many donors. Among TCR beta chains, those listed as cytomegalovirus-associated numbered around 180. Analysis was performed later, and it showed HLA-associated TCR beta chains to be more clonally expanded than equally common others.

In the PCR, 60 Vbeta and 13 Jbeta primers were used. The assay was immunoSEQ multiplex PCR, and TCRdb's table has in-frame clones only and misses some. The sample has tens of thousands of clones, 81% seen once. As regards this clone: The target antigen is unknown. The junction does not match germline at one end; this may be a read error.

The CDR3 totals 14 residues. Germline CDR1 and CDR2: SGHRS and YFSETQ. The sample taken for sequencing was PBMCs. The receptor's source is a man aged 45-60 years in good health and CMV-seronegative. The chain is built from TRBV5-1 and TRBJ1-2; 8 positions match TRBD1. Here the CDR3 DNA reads TGCGCCAGCAGCCTGGGACAGGACAGTTCCCCCAGCTTCTTC. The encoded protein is CASSLGQDSSPSFF. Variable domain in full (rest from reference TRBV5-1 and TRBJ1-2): KAGVTQTPRYLIKTRGQQVTLSCSPISGHRSVSWYQQTPGQGLQFLFEYFSETQRNKGNFPGRFSGRQFSNSRSEMNVSTLELGDSALYLCASSLGQDSSPSFFGSGTRLTVV.